The 26 T cell receptor beta chains presented below share a single source sample, sequenced in a study of blood T cell repertoires in COVID-19. Sequencing used immunoSEQ multiplex PCR; TCRdb keeps in-frame clones, though not all of them. The data hold more than 200,000 clones, with around nine tenths observed a single time. Sequenced: PBMCs or T cells enriched from blood (not recorded which). These receptors were obtained from a woman aged 18-29 years who had recovered from COVID-19.

This chain links TRBV4-3 with TRBJ2-4, with 10 bases that match TRBD2. Looked up from germline, CDR1 is LGHNA and CDR2 is YSLEER. J gave up 6 bases and V 4 bases, and 0 bases lay outside the gene matches. The CDR3 is 13 amino acids. The CDR3 DNA reads TGCGCCAGCAGCCGGACTAGCGGAAACATTCAGTACTTC. It translates to CASSRTSGNIQYF.

This sequence joins TRBV3-1 (or the pseudogene TRBV3-2) and TRBJ1-1, with TRBD1 matching 10 bases. This CDR3 is built from 14 residues. Looked up from germline, CDR1 is LGHDT and CDR2 is YNNKEL (reference sequence). V gave up 4 bases and J gave up 5 bases; unmatched junction bases: 4. Here the CDR3 DNA reads TGTGCCAGCAGCCGGACAGGGGGGGTAACTGAAGCTTTCTTT. This codes for CASSRTGGVTEAFF.

The V call is TRBV11-2, the J call TRBJ2-1, with 7 bases aligning to TRBD1. Germline CDR1 and CDR2: SGHAT and FQNNGV. This CDR3 contains 15 residues. Trimming cost V 3 bases and J 3 bases; bases outside gene matches: 5. CDR3 sequence reads: CASSFAQGVYNEQFF. CDR3 nucleotides: TGTGCCAGCAGCTTCGCCCAGGGGGTCTACAATGAGCAGTTCTTC.

V gene TRBV5-1 combines with J gene TRBJ1-1, with TRBD1 as a possible D gene (5 bases). CDR1 is SGHRS, CDR2 YFSETQ, per germline. Trimming took 1 base from V and 5 from J, leaving 9 bases between them. This CDR3 comprises 13 residues. CDR3 protein: CASSLTGGTEAFF. The CDR3 region has the DNA TGCGCCAGCAGCTTGACCGGGGGAACTGAAGCTTTCTTT.

The chain's CDR3 is CASSLRLAGTGELFF. The DNA for the CDR3 is TGTGCCAGCAGTCTCCGACTAGCGGGAACCGGGGAGCTGTTTTTT. The rearrangement uses TRBV2 and TRBJ2-2; the match to TRBD2 covers 11 bases. V trimming: 5 bases; J trimming: 5 bases; junction bases outside the gene matches: 4. The CDR3 contains 15 residues. Germline V gives CDR1 SNHLY, CDR2 FYNNEI.

The CDR3 is CASSRPGLAGTYQETQYF. CDR3 sequence (DNA): TGTGCCAGCAGTCGCCCCGGACTAGCGGGGACGTACCAAGAGACCCAGTACTTC. This sequence joins TRBV6-6 and TRBJ2-5; 12 bases map to TRBD2. The CDR3 consists of 18 residues. After removal of 5 bases from V and 0 bases from J, the junction contained 10 bases not matched to a gene. Germline CDR1 reads MNHNY; CDR2 reads SVGAGI (reference sequence).

The CDR3 region is CASSQGGARTRGEKLFF. The CDR3 bases are TGTGCCAGCAGCCAAGGGGGCGCCAGGACCAGAGGTGAAAAACTGTTTTTT. The chain has TRBV3-1 (or the pseudogene TRBV3-2) and TRBJ1-4; maybe TRBD1 (5 bases). V dropped 1 base and J dropped 7 bases, with 19 bases sitting between them. CDR1 LGHDT and CDR2 YNNKEL come from the germline V gene (reference sequence). CDR3 length equals 17 residues.

This clone was detected a few times. The V and J genes are TRBV6-2 or TRBV6-3 and TRBJ1-1; D not resolved. Germline CDR1 reads MNHEY; CDR2 reads SVGEGT. With 2 bases removed from V and 1 base from J, the gap between germline ends came to 5 bases. The CDR3 is made up of 13 amino acids. CDR3 DNA: TGTGCCAGCAGTTACGCGGAGAACACTGAAGCTTTCTTT. Its translation is CASSYAENTEAFF.

The genes are TRBV19 and TRBJ1-5; a possible D gene is TRBD1 (5 bases). Germline V CDR1 and CDR2: LNHDA, SQIVND (reference sequence). V lost 6 bases, J lost 6 bases, and 12 bases lay in between. CDR3 size: 13 residues. The CDR3 here is CASRDSVGQPQHF. DNA for the CDR3: TGTGCCAGTAGAGACAGCGTCGGTCAGCCCCAGCATTTT.

J is TRBJ1-3 and V is TRBV7-9; the D is unclear. The CDR3 consists of 13 residues. V was shortened by 5 bases and J by 4 bases, with 9 bases between the two germline ends. Germline V gene data show CDR1 as SEHNR and CDR2 as FQNEAQ (reference sequence). CDR3 sequence: CASSQQPGNTIYF. For the CDR3, the DNA is TGTGCCAGCAGCCAACAACCCGGAAACACCATATATTTT.

This rearrangement joins TRBV18 to TRBJ2-2; 11 bases are shared with TRBD2. Unmatched junction bases numbered 15, after V lost 2 bases and J lost 4 bases. This CDR3 has 20 residues. Germline lookup yields CDR1 KGHSH and CDR2 LQKENI. CDR3 in DNA: TGTGCCAGCTCACCATCTGGAACTAGCGGGAGCCGCGATGGCACCGGGGAGCTGTTTTTT. Its protein is CASSPSGTSGSRDGTGELFF.

The V gene is TRBV25-1, the J gene TRBJ2-3; D perhaps matches TRBD1 (5 bases). The CDR3 runs to 15 residues. CDR1 is MGHDK, CDR2 SYGVNS, per germline. V was pared by 5 bases and J by 2 bases, with 14 bases between. The CDR3 DNA sequence: TGTGCCAGCAGTTCGGCAGGGCGAGTCACAGATACGCAGTATTTT. This encodes CASSSAGRVTDTQYF. The full variable domain, rest sourced from reference TRBV25-1 and TRBJ2-3, is EADIYQTPRYLVIGTGKKITLECSQTMGHDKMYWYQQDPGMELHLIHYSYGVNSTEKGDLSSESTVSRIRTEHFPLTLESARPSHTSQYLCASSSAGRVTDTQYFGPGTRLTVL.

V gene TRBV5-1 combines with J gene TRBJ1-3; 8 bases fit TRBD1. The CDR3 length is 14 residues. Per the germline V gene, CDR1 is SGHRS and CDR2 is YFSETQ. V was pared by 5 bases and J by 7 bases, with 8 bases of the junction left unmatched. CDR3 sequence reads: CASSSTGVGNTIYF. CDR3 nucleotides: TGCGCCAGCAGTTCGACAGGGGTGGGGAACACCATATATTTT. Full variable domain (remainder filled in from reference TRBV5-1 and TRBJ1-3): KAGVTQTPRYLIKTRGQQVTLSCSPISGHRSVSWYQQTPGQGLQFLFEYFSETQRNKGNFPGRFSGRQFSNSRSEMNVSTLELGDSALYLCASSSTGVGNTIYFGEGSWLTVV.

The J gene is TRBJ1-2, the V gene TRBV29-1, with 7 bases aligning to TRBD1. Germline V lookup: CDR1 SQVTM, CDR2 ANQGSEA. V lost 5 bases to trimming and J lost 2 bases; unmatched junction nucleotides: 8. The CDR3 extends over 14 amino acids. CDR3 region: CSVPTGASNYGYTF. The DNA for the CDR3 is TGCAGCGTTCCAACAGGGGCCTCCAACTATGGCTACACCTTC.

This sequence joins TRBV20-1 and TRBJ1-4; tentative D call: TRBD1 (6 bases). The CDR3 loop spans 13 amino acids. V dropped 3 bases and J dropped 5 bases, with 10 bases sitting between them. The germline gives CDR1 DFQATT, CDR2 SNEGSKA (reference sequence). CDR3 loop: CSASGQRNEKLFF. As DNA, the CDR3 is TGCAGTGCTAGTGGACAGAGAAATGAAAAACTGTTTTTT.

V gene TRBV13 combines with J gene TRBJ1-3; the D gene is possibly TRBD1 (6 bases). Germline CDR1 reads PRHDT; CDR2 reads FYEKMQ (reference sequence). This CDR3 region has 15 residues. V was clipped by 7 bases and J by 4 bases, with 17 bases between them. This chain's CDR3 is CASTSSDRFGNTIYF. CDR3 bases: TGTGCCAGCACCTCCTCCGACAGGTTCGGAAACACCATATATTTT.

The chain carries TRBV4-1 and TRBJ2-7, with TRBD2 as a possible D gene (7 bases). V lost 1 base to trimming and J lost 2 bases, with 15 bases between them. CDR1 is MGHRA, CDR2 YSYEKL, per germline. CDR3 size: 16 residues. DNA of the CDR3: TGCGCCAGCAGCCAAGTATGGAACGGGGGGCCCTACGAGCAGTACTTC. Protein sequence: CASSQVWNGGPYEQYF.

The CDR3 is CASSQVEEKLFF. CDR3 DNA sequence: TGTGCCAGCAGCCAAGTCGAGGAAAAACTGTTTTTT. V gene TRBV3-1 (or the pseudogene TRBV3-2) combines with J gene TRBJ1-4; no definite D call. Germline V gene data show CDR1 as LGHDT and CDR2 as YNNKEL (reference sequence). V lost 1 base and J 8 bases, leaving 5 bases between the germline ends. There are 12 residues in the CDR3.

This clone appeared a single time. The chain recombines TRBV6-2 or TRBV6-3 with TRBJ1-2; the D is unclear. Trimming removed 5 bases at V and 8 bases at J, with 18 bases between. The CDR3 is 14 residues long. Germline CDR1 MNHEY, CDR2 SVGEGT. CDR3 protein: CASSTRAVAGGYTF. CDR3 sequence (DNA): TGTGCCAGCAGTACCCGGGCCGTGGCGGGGGGCTACACCTTC.

This chain uses TRBV11-2 with TRBJ2-6; D gene unclear. This CDR3 has 15 residues. V lost 4 bases, J lost 1 base, and 8 bases lay in between. Germline CDR1 reads SGHAT; CDR2 reads FQNNGV. CDR3: CASSSYRSGANVLTF. CDR3 nucleotides: TGTGCCAGCAGCTCGTACCGGTCTGGGGCCAACGTCCTGACTTTC.

V gene TRBV7-3 combines with J gene TRBJ1-2, with D maybe TRBD1 (6 bases). Germline V CDR1 and CDR2: SGHTA, FQGTGA. Deletions cut 5 bases from V and 8 bases from J, with 15 bases between. CDR3 length: 13 residues. The CDR3: CASSPVQGYGYTF. As DNA, the CDR3 is TGTGCCAGCAGCCCCGTCCAGGGGTACGGCTACACCTTC.

The V call is TRBV3-1 (or the pseudogene TRBV3-2), the J call TRBJ1-2; D might be TRBD1 (6 bases). The CDR3 is made up of 15 amino acids. Germline values: CDR1 LGHDT, CDR2 YNNKEL (reference sequence). V shed 6 bases and J shed 4 bases, with 18 bases lying between them. The DNA for the CDR3 is TGTGCCAGCAGTCTCGCGCGGGGGGCGGTCTATGGCTACACCTTC. Amino acid sequence: CASSLARGAVYGYTF.

The rearrangement links TRBV9 to TRBJ1-1; D gene unclear. Germline V lookup: CDR1 SGDLS, CDR2 YYNGEE. The CDR3 has 16 amino acids. V was trimmed by 0 bases and J by 0 bases, leaving 12 bases between them. This chain's CDR3 is CASSVGNRMMNTEAFF. The CDR3 DNA follows: TGTGCCAGCAGCGTAGGGAACAGAATGATGAACACTGAAGCTTTCTTT.

The V call is TRBV2, the J call TRBJ1-2; unclear D gene. Trimming took off 5 bases at V and 0 bases at J, with 7 bases between the two ends. This CDR3 comprises 13 residues. The germline V gene encodes CDR1 SNHLY and CDR2 FYNNEI. The CDR3 region has the DNA TGTGCCAGCAGTTTACAGACTAACTATGGCTACACCTTC. It codes for CASSLQTNYGYTF.

The rearrangement links TRBV19 to TRBJ2-7, with TRBD1 matching 7 bases. Trimming at V came to 9 bases and at J to 1 base, leaving 12 bases not matched to a gene. The CDR3 loop spans 15 amino acids. The germline V gene has CDR1 LNHDA and CDR2 SQIVND (reference sequence). DNA for the CDR3: TGTGCCAGATTTCGACAGGGCGACTCTTCCTACGAGCAGTACTTC. It codes for CARFRQGDSSYEQYF.

The V gene is TRBV4-3, the J gene TRBJ1-4; no clear D. The V end lost 0 bases, the J end lost 5 bases, and 7 bases lay between the germline ends. There are 14 residues in the CDR3. Germline V gives CDR1 LGHNA, CDR2 YSLEER. The CDR3 region is CASSQEIENEKLFF. CDR3 nucleotide sequence: TGCGCCAGCAGCCAAGAAATAGAGAATGAAAAACTGTTTTTT.